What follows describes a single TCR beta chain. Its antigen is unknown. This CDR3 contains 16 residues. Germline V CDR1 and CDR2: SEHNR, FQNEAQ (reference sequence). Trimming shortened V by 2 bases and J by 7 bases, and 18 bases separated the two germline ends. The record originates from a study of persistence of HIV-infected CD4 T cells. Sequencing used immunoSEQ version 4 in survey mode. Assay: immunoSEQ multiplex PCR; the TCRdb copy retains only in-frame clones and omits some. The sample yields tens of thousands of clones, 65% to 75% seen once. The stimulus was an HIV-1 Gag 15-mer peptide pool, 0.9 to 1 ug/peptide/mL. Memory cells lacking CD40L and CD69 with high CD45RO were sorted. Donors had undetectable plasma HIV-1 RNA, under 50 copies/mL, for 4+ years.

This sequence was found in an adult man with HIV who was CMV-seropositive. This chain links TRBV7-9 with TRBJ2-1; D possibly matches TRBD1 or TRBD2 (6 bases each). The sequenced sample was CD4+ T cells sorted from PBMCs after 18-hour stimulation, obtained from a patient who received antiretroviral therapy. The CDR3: CASSLFVGGRDNEQFF. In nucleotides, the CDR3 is TGTGCCAGCAGCTTATTTGTTGGGGGGCGAGATAATGAGCAGTTCTTC.